This T cell receptor beta chain was identified in a study of cytomegalovirus exposure and HLA in healthy donors. At the level of the study: An early release of data contained approximately 80 million unique TCRs, which came from HLA-typed donors.

13 Jbeta primers and 60 Vbeta primers were used for the PCR. The data were produced by immunoSEQ multiplex PCR, yet TCRdb's version contains in-frame clones alone and is incomplete. The sample shows 100,000 or so clones, approximately 85% of them seen only once. Sequencing was carried out using PBMCs. This TCR came from a man in his thirties or forties in good health and CMV-seropositive.

The chain's CDR3 is CASSPTDREAETQYF. The DNA for the CDR3 is TGCGCCAGCAGCCCGACGGACAGGGAAGCGGAGACCCAGTACTTC. The rearrangement uses TRBV5-1 and TRBJ2-5, with 8 nucleotides matching TRBD1. The CDR3 is made up of 15 amino acids. CDR1 is SGHRS, CDR2 YFSETQ, per germline. The trim removed 4 bases at V and 5 bases at J, leaving 10 bases unmatched.